This TCR beta chain came from a study of T-cell reconstitution after alpha-beta-depleted transplantation in children. For TCRbeta, the library was prepared with unique molecular identifiers. In TCRdb, the PCR reads were re-called with MiXCR into one record per CDR3 protein. This table holds 200,000 to 250,000 distinct CDR3 sequences, about 8.4% found once. Study findings and constraints: Recipient T cells and thymic progenitors that survived gave rise to the high TCRbeta diversity observed at day 60 in some patients. One year post-transplant, T-cell counts and diversity were largely derived from T cells produced anew. Reportedly, alpha-beta T cells present about two months post-transplant originated from several hundred expanded clones of graft origin.

The germline V and J ends were trimmed by 7 bases and 7 bases, with 17 bases remaining between them. The CDR3 runs to 13 residues. The germline V gene encodes CDR1 SQVTM and CDR2 ANQGSEA. At least ten counts were recorded for this clonotype. What it recognizes is unknown. Sequenced material: PBMCs, mostly from graft donor cells, taken 360 days after TCRalphabeta/CD19-depleted stem cell transplant. This clonotype originated in a male patient between 2 and 15 years old who had a stem cell transplant for acute myeloid leukemia, so the T cells may come from the graft donor. The V and J genes are TRBV29-1 and TRBJ2-1, with unresolved D. CDR3 nucleotide sequence: TGCAGCGGATTTAGCCAGTATGAAAATGAGCAGTTCTTC. It is translated as CSGFSQYENEQFF.